A single sample gave rise to the 24 T cell receptor beta chains below, sequenced in a study of blood T cells in healthy people across ages. Through a sample-barcoded 5' primer and a J-beta primer mix, a second PCR was run for roughly 7 to 11 cycles. A single record per CDR3 protein comes from TCRdb applying MiXCR to the 5' RACE reads. The sample has some 900,000 distinct CDR3 sequences; roughly 43% are singletons. Sequencing input: blood. Receptor source: a man in his thirties or forties in good health.

This sequence joins TRBV10-2 and TRBJ2-7; possible D gene TRBD1, 6 bases. Trimming stripped 0 bases from V and 3 bases from J, with 9 bases between. The CDR3 consists of 14 residues. Germline assignment: CDR1 WSHSY and CDR2 SAAADI. The CDR3 bases are TGCGCCAGCAGTGAGTCTCACAGGGACTACGAGCAGTACTTC. Protein sequence: CASSESHRDYEQYF.

The gene calls are TRBV7-2 and TRBJ2-7; D possibly matches TRBD1 or TRBD2 (6 bases each). V lost 3 bases and J lost 3, with 12 bases in between. The CDR3 has 14 amino acids. Per the germline V gene, CDR1 is SGHTA and CDR2 is FQGNSA. The chain's CDR3 is CASSFFRGDYEQYF. DNA of the CDR3: TGTGCCAGCAGCTTCTTTAGGGGGGACTACGAGCAGTACTTC. The entire variable domain, with the rest obtained from reference TRBV7-2 and TRBJ2-7, is as follows: GAGVSQSPSNKVTEKGKDVELRCDPISGHTALYWYRQSLGQGLEFLIYFQGNSAPDKSGLPSDRFSAERTGGSVSTLTIQRTQQEDSAVYLCASSFFRGDYEQYFGPGTRLTVT.

The genes are TRBV12-3 or TRBV12-4 and TRBJ2-5; D is perhaps TRBD2 (6 bases). Trimming pared 3 bases from V and 11 bases from J, leaving 22 bases between. The CDR3 sequence is 15 residues long. In DNA, the CDR3 is TGTGCCAGCAGTTTCGGAGGGACCCTAGGGCGAGATCAGTACTTC. Amino acids: CASSFGGTLGRDQYF.

Only a few counts were recorded for this clonotype. The chain joins TRBV29-1 to TRBJ1-1; 7 nucleotides line up with TRBD1. CDR3 length equals 13 residues. In germline, CDR1 is SQVTM, CDR2 ANQGSEA. J gave up 4 bases and V 4 bases, and 6 bases lay outside the gene matches. DNA for the CDR3: TGCAGCGTTGCACAGGGGATTAGCACTGAAGCTTTCTTT. Protein product: CSVAQGISTEAFF.

The gene calls are TRBV2 and TRBJ1-2; D gene uncertain. Germline V lookup: CDR1 SNHLY, CDR2 FYNNEI. The CDR3 is 14 amino acids. V lost 2 bases, J lost 5 bases, and 12 bases lay in between. The CDR3 region is CASSEIRQSYGYTF. CDR3 in DNA: TGTGCCAGCAGTGAAATAAGGCAGTCGTATGGCTACACCTTC. Supplemented by reference TRBV2 and TRBJ1-2, the full variable domain reads EPEVTQTPSHQVTQMGQEVILRCVPISNHLYFYWYRQILGQKVEFLVSFYNNEISEKSEIFDDQFSVERPDGSNFTLKIRSTKLEDSAMYFCASSEIRQSYGYTFGSGTRLTVV.

The chain carries TRBV3-1 and TRBJ2-3, with D unresolved. The V end lost 0 bases, the J end lost 0 bases, and 10 bases lay between the germline ends. The CDR3 covers 16 residues. CDR1 is LGHDT and CDR2 is YNNKEL in the germline V gene (reference sequence). The CDR3 DNA reads as TGTGCCAGCAGCCAAGATAGGCTTAGTAGCACAGATACGCAGTATTTT. This codes for CASSQDRLSSTDTQYF.

This clonotype has ten or more counts. The chain links TRBV20-1 to TRBJ2-3; 10 nucleotides match TRBD2. This CDR3 region has 16 residues. Germline V gene data show CDR1 as DFQATT and CDR2 as SNEGSKA (reference sequence). V lost 3 bases to trimming and J lost 8 bases; unmatched junction nucleotides: 14. The CDR3 DNA reads as TGCAGTGCTAGTAATTTTGTGGCTAGCGGGGGAGGTACGCAGTATTTT. Encoded protein: CSASNFVASGGGTQYF.

V is TRBV6-9 and J is TRBJ2-1; TRBD2 aligns across 10 bases. CDR3 length: 13 residues. The ends lost 4 bases at V and 15 bases at J; junction bases unmatched: 9. Germline V gene lookup returns CDR1 MNHGY and CDR2 SVAAGI. DNA for the CDR3: TGTGCCAGCAGTTCATATCTAGCGGGAGTTGGGTTCTTC. Residues: CASSSYLAGVGFF.

The chain recombines TRBV5-1 with TRBJ2-2, with D possibly TRBD1 on 5 matching bases. V was pared by 0 bases and J by 5 bases, with 11 bases between. CDR1 is SGHRS and CDR2 is YFSETQ in the germline V gene. The CDR3 has 15 amino acids. The CDR3 spells CASSLEQAGTGELFF. The CDR3 DNA follows: TGCGCCAGCAGCTTGGAACAGGCTGGGACCGGGGAGCTGTTTTTT.

This clonotype was counted a few times. The chain links TRBV5-4 to TRBJ2-5, with D unresolved. Between the trimmed V and J ends, which lost 0 bases and 6 bases, there was a span of 15 bases. This CDR3 contains 15 residues. CDR1 and CDR2 from the germline V gene are SGHNT and YYREEE (reference sequence). The CDR3 protein is CASSLGPDETKTQYF. The CDR3 bases are TGTGCCAGCAGCTTGGGGCCAGACGAGACGAAGACCCAGTACTTC.

This clonotype was seen only a few times. This chain joins TRBV27 and TRBJ2-7; 7 bases are a match to TRBD1. V shed 3 bases and J 5 bases; nucleotides not matched to a gene: 7. Germline V CDR1 and CDR2: MNHEY, SMNVEV (reference sequence). The CDR3 covers 14 residues. The CDR3 nucleotides are TGTGCCAGCAGTTTCACGACAGGGACCAACGAGCAGTACTTC. It yields the protein CASSFTTGTNEQYF.

J is TRBJ1-1 and V is TRBV19, with D unresolved. In germline, CDR1 is LNHDA, CDR2 SQIVND (reference sequence). This CDR3 comprises 12 residues. With 0 bases removed from V and 6 bases from J, the gap between germline ends came to 5 bases. In nucleotides, the CDR3 is TGTGCCAGTAGTATAGAGTCAGCTGAAGCTTTCTTT. Amino acid sequence: CASSIESAEAFF.

A single count supports this clonotype. This chain links TRBV3-1 with TRBJ2-7; D is uncertain. The CDR3 totals 12 residues. Germline loops: CDR1 LGHDT, CDR2 YNNKEL (reference sequence). V lost 0 bases and J 10 bases, leaving 10 bases between the germline ends. The CDR3 spells CASSQDFQTQYF. For the CDR3, the DNA is TGTGCCAGCAGCCAAGATTTCCAAACCCAGTACTTC.

This CDR3 reads CAWRLGTGGETNYGYTF. The CDR3, as DNA: TGTGCCTGGAGGTTAGGGACAGGGGGGGAAACTAACTATGGCTACACCTTC. This chain uses TRBV30 with TRBJ1-2; 11 bases agree with TRBD1. Per germline, CDR1 GTSNPN and CDR2 SVGIG (reference sequence). The CDR3 is 17 amino acids. Trimming took 3 bases from V and 0 from J; bases not matched to a gene: 9.

This chain links TRBV25-1 with TRBJ2-7; D could derive from TRBD1 or TRBD2 (6 bases each). CDR1 and CDR2 from the germline V gene are MGHDK and SYGVNS. CDR3 length: 14 amino acids. V lost 5 bases and J lost 4, with 15 bases in between. CDR3 protein: CASSTSSGAYEQYF. The CDR3 DNA follows: TGTGCCAGCAGTACATCCTCGGGGGCTTACGAGCAGTACTTC.

J is TRBJ1-2 and V is TRBV12-3 or TRBV12-4; possibly TRBD1 for D (6 bases). This CDR3 is 14 amino acids long. V was trimmed by 6 bases and J by 6 bases, leaving 17 bases between them. CDR3 bases: TGTGCCAGCAGCCGCCCGTTGGCAGGGGATGGCTACACCTTC. It translates to CASSRPLAGDGYTF.

The genes are TRBV10-3 and TRBJ1-2; 7 nucleotides line up with TRBD1. Germline values: CDR1 ENHRY, CDR2 SYGVKD. This CDR3 is built from 16 residues. J was trimmed by 8 bases and V by 0 bases; bases with no gene match: 12. CDR3 protein: CAISESRGAGSLGYTF. CDR3 nucleotide sequence: TGTGCCATCAGTGAGTCCAGGGGGGCCGGGTCCCTGGGCTACACCTTC.

This chain joins TRBV12-3 or TRBV12-4 and TRBJ1-2, with D maybe TRBD1 (5 bases). V shed 7 bases and J shed 8 bases, with 20 bases lying between them. This CDR3 is 14 amino acids long. In DNA form, the CDR3 reads TGTGCCAGCACCCTTTGGGGGGAGGGGTTGGGCTACACCTTC. This gives the protein CASTLWGEGLGYTF.

The V and J genes are TRBV20-1 and TRBJ2-6; a weak D match, TRBD1 (5 bases). The CDR3 is 17 amino acids. V was shortened by 3 bases and J by 0 bases, with 15 bases between the two germline ends. Germline CDR1 is DFQATT and CDR2 is SNEGSKA (reference sequence). DNA of the CDR3: TGCAGTGCTAGGTTGTCAGTGGGGCGCTCTGGGGCCAACGTCCTGACTTTC. Translating it yields CSARLSVGRSGANVLTF.

The chain carries TRBV10-3 and TRBJ2-5; TRBD2 matches at 11 bases. The V gene's germline CDR1 is ENHRY and CDR2 SYGVKD. The CDR3 runs to 15 residues. J was trimmed by 1 base and V by 6 bases; bases with no gene match: 4. The CDR3 DNA is TGTGCCATCAGCGGACTAGCGGGTGTCCAAGAGACCCAGTACTTC. The encoded protein is CAISGLAGVQETQYF.

This clonotype is a singleton in its sample. The chain employs TRBV7-2 and TRBJ2-3; a weak D match, TRBD2 (6 bases). The V and J ends lost 6 bases and 5 bases respectively, with 18 bases between them. Germline-derived CDR1 and CDR2 are SGHTA and FQGNSA. There are 15 residues in the CDR3. The CDR3 spells CASRPGVGLRDTQYF. In DNA, the CDR3 is TGTGCCAGCAGACCCGGGGTGGGACTTCGAGATACGCAGTATTTT. Filled out from reference TRBV7-2 and TRBJ2-3, the complete variable domain reads GAGVSQSPSNKVTEKGKDVELRCDPISGHTALYWYRQSLGQGLEFLIYFQGNSAPDKSGLPSDRFSAERTGGSVSTLTIQRTQQEDSAVYLCASRPGVGLRDTQYFGPGTRLTVL.

This chain uses TRBV6-2 or TRBV6-3 with TRBJ2-1, with D hard to call. Germline CDR1 and CDR2: MNHEY and SVGEGT. The ends were cut back, 2 bases at V and 6 bases at J, with 11 bases in the middle. The CDR3 spans 14 residues. The CDR3 nucleotides read TGTGCCAGCAGTTACAGGGTGCAAATCAATGAGCAGTTCTTC. Its protein is CASSYRVQINEQFF.

The CDR3 DNA is TGTGCCAGCAGTTTACGGGGTCTTCAGGTCGAGCAGTACTTC. Translation: CASSLRGLQVEQYF. This chain links TRBV6-6 with TRBJ2-4, with D tentatively TRBD2 (5 bases). Gene TRBJ2-7 matches the end of the DNA better, so the J call may be wrong. Germline CDR1 reads MNHNY; CDR2 reads SVGAGI (reference sequence). The CDR3 has 14 amino acids.

This chain joins TRBV20-1 and TRBJ1-5; D is unclear. The CDR3 has 13 amino acids. V lost 5 bases to trimming and J lost 2 bases, with 10 bases between them. Germline V gene data show CDR1 as DFQATT and CDR2 as SNEGSKA (reference sequence). The CDR3 DNA sequence: TGCAGTGCTGGCTCGTGGGGCAATCAGCCCCAGCATTTT. This sequence encodes CSAGSWGNQPQHF.